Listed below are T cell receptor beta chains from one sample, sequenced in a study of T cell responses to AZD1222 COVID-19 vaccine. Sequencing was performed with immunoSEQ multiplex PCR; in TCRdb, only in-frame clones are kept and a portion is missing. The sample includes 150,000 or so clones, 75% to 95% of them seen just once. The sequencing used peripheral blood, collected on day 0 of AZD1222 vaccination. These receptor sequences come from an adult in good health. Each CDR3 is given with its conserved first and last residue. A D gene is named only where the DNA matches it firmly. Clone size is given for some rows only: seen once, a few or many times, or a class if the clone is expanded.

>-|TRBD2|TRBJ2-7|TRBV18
CASSPMRGEQYF
TGTGCCAGCTCACCAATGCGGGGGGAGCAGTACTTC
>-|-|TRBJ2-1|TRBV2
CASKRAGSGYNEQFF
TGTGCCAGCAAACGGGCCGGGAGTGGGTACAATGAGCAGTTCTTC
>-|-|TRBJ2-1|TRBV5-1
CASSLEAGTQFF
TGCGCCAGCAGCTTGGAGGCGGGTACACAGTTCTTC
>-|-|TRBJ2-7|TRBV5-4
CASSLDDYEQYF
TGTGCCAGCAGCTTGGACGACTACGAGCAGTACTTC
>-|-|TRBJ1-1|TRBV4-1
CASSQDPWLSVNTEAFF
TGCGCCAGCAGCCAAGATCCCTGGCTGAGCGTGAACACTGAAGCTTTCTTT
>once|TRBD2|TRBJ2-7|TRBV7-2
CASSLAPGLQYEQYF
TGTGCCAGCAGCTTAGCCCCGGGACTACAGTACGAGCAGTACTTC
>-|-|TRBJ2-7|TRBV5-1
CASSSGLYYEQYF
TGCGCCAGCAGCTCGGGACTCTACTACGAGCAGTACTTC
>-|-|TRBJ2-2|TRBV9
CASSVEGRGLTNTGELFF
TGTGCCAGCAGCGTAGAGGGCAGGGGATTAACGAACACCGGGGAGCTGTTTTTT
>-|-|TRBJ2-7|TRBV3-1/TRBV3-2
CASSFDYEQYF
TGTGCCAGCAGCTTTGACTACGAGCAGTACTTC
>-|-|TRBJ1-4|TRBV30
CAWRPTGEKLFF
TGTGCCTGGAGACCCACGGGAGAAAAACTGTTTTTT
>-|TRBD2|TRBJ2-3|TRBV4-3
CASSQDLPAGGYTDTQYF
TGCGCCAGCAGCCAGGACCTCCCGGCGGGGGGATACACAGATACGCAGTATTTT
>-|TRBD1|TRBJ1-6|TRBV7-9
CASTDDRGSANSPLHF
TGTGCCAGCACCGACGACAGGGGATCTGCCAATTCACCCCTCCACTTT
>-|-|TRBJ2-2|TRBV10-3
CAISAERNTGELFF
TGTGCCATCAGTGCGGAACGAAACACCGGGGAGCTGTTTTTT
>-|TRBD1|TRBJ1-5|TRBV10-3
CAISESDRDQPQHF
TGTGCCATCAGTGAGTCGGACAGGGATCAGCCCCAGCATTTT
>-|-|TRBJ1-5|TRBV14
CASSQDGGQPQHF
TGTGCCAGCAGCCAAGATGGGGGTCAGCCCCAGCATTTT
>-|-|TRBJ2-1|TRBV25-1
CASRSLRATQDEQFF
TGTGCCAGCAGGTCCCTCAGGGCTACCCAGGATGAGCAGTTCTTC
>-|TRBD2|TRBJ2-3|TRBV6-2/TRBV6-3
CASSYSGGGTDTQYF
TGTGCCAGCAGTTACAGTGGGGGGGGCACAGATACGCAGTATTTT
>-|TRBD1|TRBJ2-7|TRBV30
CAWSVQPGGEQYF
TGTGCCTGGAGTGTACAACCAGGGGGCGAGCAGTACTTC
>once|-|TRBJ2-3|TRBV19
CASSIARTPSTDTQYF
TGTGCCAGTAGTATAGCCAGGACCCCTAGCACAGATACGCAGTATTTT
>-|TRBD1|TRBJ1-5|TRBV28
CASSSGDRGYGQPQHF
TGTGCCAGCAGTTCCGGAGACAGGGGCTATGGGCAGCCCCAGCATTTT
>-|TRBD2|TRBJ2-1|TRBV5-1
CASSPLEREDNEQFF
TGCGCCAGCAGCCCCCTGGAGCGGGAAGACAATGAGCAGTTCTTC
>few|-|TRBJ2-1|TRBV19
CASSNGQGISSEQFF
TGTGCCAGTAGTAATGGGCAGGGGATATCGAGTGAGCAGTTCTTC
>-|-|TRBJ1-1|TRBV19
CASSIRDLGDNTEAFF
TGTGCCAGTAGTATTAGAGATCTCGGGGATAACACTGAAGCTTTCTTT
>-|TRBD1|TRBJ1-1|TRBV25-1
CASSEVWDRGPTEAFF
TGTGCCAGCAGTGAGGTGTGGGACAGGGGGCCCACTGAAGCTTTCTTT
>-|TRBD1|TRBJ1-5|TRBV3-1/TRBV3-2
CASSSAGTGGFNQPQHF
TGTGCCAGCAGCTCCGCCGGGACAGGGGGCTTCAATCAGCCCCAGCATTTT
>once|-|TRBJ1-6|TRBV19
CASQQVTYNSPLHF
TGTGCCAGTCAACAGGTAACCTATAATTCACCCCTCCACTTT
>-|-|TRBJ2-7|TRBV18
CASSPGGYEQYF
TGTGCCAGCTCACCAGGGGGCTACGAGCAGTACTTC
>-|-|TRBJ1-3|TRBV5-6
CASKFQQGVGSGNTIYF
TGTGCCAGCAAATTCCAACAGGGTGTCGGGTCTGGAAACACCATATATTTT
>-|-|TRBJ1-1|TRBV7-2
CASSPPVGGGTEAFF
TGTGCCAGCAGCCCACCCGTCGGGGGTGGGACTGAAGCTTTCTTT
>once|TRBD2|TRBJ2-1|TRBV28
CASSLTGGGNEQFF
TGTGCCAGCAGTTTAACTGGGGGGGGCAATGAGCAGTTCTTC